This TCR beta chain was observed in a study of T cell responses to AZD1222 COVID-19 vaccine. Study-wide findings and caveats: The reported proportion of spike-specific TCRs targeting unmutated variant regions was nearly half. Across the whole spike, CD4 TCRs peaked at regions 160-218 and 743-854. Donors, mostly white British, included more females; clonal diversity was possibly underestimated.

Pooling was applied to second doses at about 4 or about 12 weeks. In the case of this clone: Its antigen remains unidentified.

CDR1 SNHLY and CDR2 FYNNEI come from the germline V gene. This CDR3 has 11 residues. V was trimmed by 4 bases and J by 8 bases, leaving 6 bases between them. The method was immunoSEQ multiplex PCR; TCRdb's version includes in-frame clones alone and lacks a portion of them. The data contain 98,000 or so clones, around nine tenths of them singletons. The specimen comprised peripheral blood, sampled 28 days after the second AZD1222 dose. The sequence was obtained from an adult who received the AZD1222 COVID-19 vaccine. This sequence joins TRBV2 and TRBJ2-1; TRBD1 is a possible D gene (5 bases). Here the CDR3 reads CASSVGDEQFF. CDR3 in DNA: TGTGCCAGCAGTGTAGGGGATGAGCAGTTCTTC. The variable domain in full, with the rest retrieved from reference TRBV2 and TRBJ2-1, is EPEVTQTPSHQVTQMGQEVILRCVPISNHLYFYWYRQILGQKVEFLVSFYNNEISEKSEIFDDQFSVERPDGSNFTLKIRSTKLEDSAMYFCASSVGDEQFFGPGTRLTVL.